The clone carrying this T cell receptor beta chain has only a few counts. Its antigen is unidentified. The sample originates from a study of cytomegalovirus exposure and HLA in healthy donors. Overall study results and limits: Researchers reported that three CMV-associated chains were confirmed in vitro as CMV antigen-specific.

Germline values: CDR1 LNHDA, CDR2 SQIVND (reference sequence). The CDR3 sequence is 15 residues long. The V gene end was trimmed by 3 bases and the J gene end by 4 bases; junction bases not matched to a gene: 5. Healthy bone marrow donors made up the donor group. It was with 60 Vbeta and 13 Jbeta primers that the PCR ran. Produced via immunoSEQ multiplex PCR; TCRdb's table is partial and in-frame only. This sample yields around 130,000 clones, of which approximately 75% are seen a single time; more than 1.5% belongs to the top ten. Sample: PBMCs. The chain combines TRBV19 with TRBJ2-3; 9 bases align to TRBD2. This sequence was found in a man in his forties or fifties in good health and CMV-seronegative. CDR3 nucleotides: TGTGCCAGTAGTATGGGCCTAGCGGGGCCAGATACGCAGTATTTT. As protein: CASSMGLAGPDTQYF.